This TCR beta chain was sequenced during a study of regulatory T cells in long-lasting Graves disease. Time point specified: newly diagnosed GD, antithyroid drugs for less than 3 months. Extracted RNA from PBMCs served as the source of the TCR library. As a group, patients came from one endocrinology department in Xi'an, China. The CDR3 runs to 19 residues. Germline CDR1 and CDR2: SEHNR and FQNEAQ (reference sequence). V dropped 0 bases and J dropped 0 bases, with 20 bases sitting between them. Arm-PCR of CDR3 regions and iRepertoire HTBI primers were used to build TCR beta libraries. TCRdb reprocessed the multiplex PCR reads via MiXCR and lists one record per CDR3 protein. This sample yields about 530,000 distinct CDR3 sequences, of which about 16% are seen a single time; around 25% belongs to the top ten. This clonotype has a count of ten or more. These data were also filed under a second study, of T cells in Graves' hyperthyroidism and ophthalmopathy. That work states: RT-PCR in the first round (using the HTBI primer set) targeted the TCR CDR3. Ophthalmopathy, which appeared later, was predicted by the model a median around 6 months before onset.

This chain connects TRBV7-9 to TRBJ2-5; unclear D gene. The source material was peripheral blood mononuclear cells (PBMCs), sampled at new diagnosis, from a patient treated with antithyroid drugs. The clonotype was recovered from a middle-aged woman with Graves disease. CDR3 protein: CASSLARITLVGYQETQYF. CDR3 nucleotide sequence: TGTGCCAGCAGCTTAGCGCGCATCACTCTCGTTGGGTACCAAGAGACCCAGTACTTC.